The 20 T cell receptor beta chains listed next were all sequenced from one sample in a study of blood T cell repertoires in COVID-19. Some clones are missing from TCRdb's copy, which holds only in-frame ones; the method was immunoSEQ multiplex PCR. In the table there are 100,000 to 150,000 clones, almost 70% of which are singletons. What was sequenced was peripheral blood. The receptors here all came from a woman between 65 and 79 years old with acute or convalescent COVID-19.

The chain joins TRBV5-4 to TRBJ1-1, with TRBD1 matching 7 bases. CDR1 is SGHNT and CDR2 is YYREEE in the germline V gene (reference sequence). With 4 bases clipped from V and 4 bases from J, the junction kept 7 bases outside the gene matches. CDR3 length: 14 amino acids. CDR3 region: CASSINRGITEAFF. The CDR3 coding sequence is TGTGCCAGCAGCATCAACAGGGGAATCACTGAAGCTTTCTTT.

This clone was counted a few times. V gene TRBV4-3 combines with J gene TRBJ1-2; D may be TRBD1 (5 bases). V lost 0 bases and J 4 bases, leaving 15 bases between the germline ends. Germline loops: CDR1 LGHNA, CDR2 YSLEER. This CDR3 spans 16 amino acids. As DNA, the CDR3 is TGCGCCAGCAGCCAAGATTGGGGCAGGGCCTTCTATGGCTACACCTTC. Amino acids: CASSQDWGRAFYGYTF.

V gene TRBV19 combines with J gene TRBJ1-2, with D perhaps matching TRBD1 (5 bases). The V and J ends lost 7 bases and 2 bases respectively, with 11 bases between them. The CDR3 totals 13 residues. The germline V gene encodes CDR1 LNHDA and CDR2 SQIVND (reference sequence). Here the CDR3 reads CASTGRVNYGYTF. DNA for the CDR3: TGTGCCAGTACGGGCAGGGTGAACTATGGCTACACCTTC.

This chain joins TRBV5-8 and TRBJ1-5, with D tentatively TRBD1 (6 bases). Germline-derived CDR1 and CDR2 are SGHTS and YDEGEE. CDR3 length equals 16 residues. V was shortened by 2 bases and J by 2 bases, with 14 bases between the two germline ends. CDR3 loop: CASSFDAGARNQPQHF. CDR3 coding DNA: TGTGCCAGCAGCTTTGACGCGGGGGCGCGCAATCAGCCCCAGCATTTT.

The chain joins TRBV19 to TRBJ1-4; D unresolved. This CDR3 has 11 residues. Germline V gene lookup returns CDR1 LNHDA and CDR2 SQIVND (reference sequence). The ends were cut back, 5 bases at V and 8 bases at J, with 6 bases in the middle. Here the CDR3 reads CASSYREKLFF. CDR3 coding DNA: TGTGCCAGTAGTTACCGGGAAAAACTGTTTTTT.

The chain is built from TRBV5-1 and TRBJ1-1, with D hard to call. The V and J ends lost 1 base and 1 base respectively, with 8 bases between them. CDR3 length: 14 residues. Per germline, CDR1 SGHRS and CDR2 YFSETQ. The CDR3 sequence is CASSLYQSNTEAFF. Written as DNA, the CDR3 is TGCGCCAGCAGCTTGTACCAGTCGAACACTGAAGCTTTCTTT.

This chain connects TRBV2 to TRBJ2-3; D remains unclear. CDR3 size: 17 residues. Per the germline V gene, CDR1 is SNHLY and CDR2 is FYNNEI. Deletions cut 4 bases from V and 0 bases from J, with 17 bases between. The CDR3 sequence is CASSGYNRMSSTDTQYF. DNA of the CDR3: TGTGCCAGCAGTGGATACAACAGAATGTCCAGCACAGATACGCAGTATTTT.

The rearrangement uses TRBV5-6 and TRBJ2-3, with 7 bases fitting TRBD2. The CDR3 length is 14 residues. V shed 4 bases, J shed 4 bases, and the junction held 6 bases outside the gene matches. Germline values: CDR1 SGHDT, CDR2 YYEEEE. CDR3 in amino acids: CASSTTSLADTQYF. The CDR3, as DNA: TGTGCCAGCAGCACGACTAGCTTAGCAGATACGCAGTATTTT. The variable domain in full, completed from reference TRBV5-6 and TRBJ2-3, reads DAGVTQSPTHLIKTRGQQVTLRCSPKSGHDTVSWYQQALGQGPQFIFQYYEEEERQRGNFPDRFSGHQFPNYSSELNVNALLLGDSALYLCASSTTSLADTQYFGPGTRLTVL.

The table lists this clone with a few counts. This chain connects TRBV6-5 to TRBJ1-1, with no clear D. Trimming took off 4 bases at V and 1 base at J, with 7 bases between the two ends. Germline CDR1 reads MNHEY; CDR2 reads SVGAGI. The CDR3 totals 13 residues. The CDR3 protein is CASSLSPNTEAFF. CDR3 nucleotide sequence: TGTGCCAGCAGTTTGAGCCCGAACACTGAAGCTTTCTTT.

The CDR3: CASSNSVGHSQPQHF. CDR3 nucleotide sequence: TGTGCCAGTAGTAACTCTGTGGGGCACAGTCAGCCCCAGCATTTT. This chain joins TRBV19 and TRBJ1-5, with D tentatively TRBD1 (5 bases). Germline V gives CDR1 LNHDA, CDR2 SQIVND (reference sequence). The CDR3 is 15 residues long. The V and J ends lost 4 bases and 6 bases respectively, with 16 bases between them.

V gene TRBV11-2 combines with J gene TRBJ1-1; D call uncertain. The CDR3 is 11 residues long. Trimming pared 5 bases from V and 10 bases from J, leaving 11 bases between. Germline CDR1 SGHAT, CDR2 FQNNGV. The CDR3 is CASSAYSGAFF. Here the CDR3 DNA reads TGTGCCAGCAGCGCCTATTCGGGAGCTTTCTTT. The full variable domain, its missing parts supplied by reference TRBV11-2 and TRBJ1-1, is EAGVAQSPRYKIIEKRQSVAFWCNPISGHATLYWYQQILGQGPKLLIQFQNNGVVDDSQLPKDRFSAERLKGVDSTLKIQPAKLEDSAVYLCASSAYSGAFFGQGTRLTVV.

The V and J genes are TRBV18 and TRBJ1-2; D may be TRBD1 (6 bases). The CDR3 sequence is 13 residues long. Germline V gene sequence: CDR1 KGHSH, CDR2 LQKENI. The germline V and J ends were trimmed by 4 bases and 6 bases, with 12 bases remaining between them. For the CDR3, the DNA is TGTGCCAGCTCACTTGAACAGGGTCATGGCTACACCTTC. Amino acids: CASSLEQGHGYTF.

This CDR3 reads CASSLTVLSGNTDTQYF. CDR3 in DNA: TGCGCCAGCAGCTTGACAGTTCTATCGGGGAACACAGATACGCAGTATTTT. J is TRBJ2-3 and V is TRBV5-1; D may be TRBD2 (5 bases). Deletions cut 1 base from V and 2 bases from J, with 17 bases between. There are 17 residues in the CDR3. The V gene's germline CDR1 is SGHRS and CDR2 YFSETQ. The variable domain in full, with the rest retrieved from reference TRBV5-1 and TRBJ2-3, is KAGVTQTPRYLIKTRGQQVTLSCSPISGHRSVSWYQQTPGQGLQFLFEYFSETQRNKGNFPGRFSGRQFSNSRSEMNVSTLELGDSALYLCASSLTVLSGNTDTQYFGPGTRLTVL.

In its sample, this clone was seen once. The chain combines TRBV19 with TRBJ2-2; D not certain. Deletions cut 5 bases from V and 1 base from J, with 2 bases between. CDR1 LNHDA and CDR2 SQIVND come from the germline V gene (reference sequence). This CDR3 has 12 amino acids. The CDR3 bases are TGTGCCAGTAGTCAGAACACCGGGGAGCTGTTTTTT. Protein sequence: CASSQNTGELFF.

V and J are TRBV6-5 and TRBJ2-5; 7 nucleotides align to TRBD2. Losses at the gene ends were 6 bases for V and 4 bases for J; bases not matched to a gene: 2. Germline assignment: CDR1 MNHEY and CDR2 SVGAGI. This CDR3 has 12 amino acids. The CDR3 nucleotides are TGTGCCAGCAGCTGGGGGGGAGAGACCCAGTACTTC. Residues: CASSWGGETQYF.

The table lists this clone with a count of one. The chain has TRBV2 and TRBJ1-4; D remains ambiguous. The CDR3 extends over 15 amino acids. The V end lost 0 bases, the J end lost 2 bases, and 7 bases lay between the germline ends. Germline values: CDR1 SNHLY, CDR2 FYNNEI. The CDR3 nucleotides read TGTGCCAGCAGTGAAGCCCGAGGCACTAATGAAAAACTGTTTTTT. Amino acid sequence: CASSEARGTNEKLFF.

V is TRBV5-5 and J is TRBJ1-5; no firm D call. CDR1 and CDR2 (germline): SGHKS, YYEKEE (reference sequence). The length of the CDR3 is 13 residues. V lost 0 bases to trimming and J lost 5 bases, with 6 bases between them. The CDR3 bases are TGTGCCAGCAGCTTGGTGGCCGATCAGCCCCAGCATTTT. It is translated as CASSLVADQPQHF.

The J gene is TRBJ2-5, the V gene TRBV15; D is ambiguous. CDR1 is LNHNV, CDR2 YYDKDF, per germline (reference sequence). Deletions cut 1 base from V and 1 base from J, with 4 bases between. This CDR3 region has 13 residues. The CDR3 DNA reads as TGTGCCACCAGCAGAGCGGGCCAAGAGACCCAGTACTTC. Protein sequence: CATSRAGQETQYF.

The chain links TRBV25-1 to TRBJ1-1, with 8 bases fitting TRBD1. The length of the CDR3 is 13 residues. Germline V gene sequence: CDR1 MGHDK, CDR2 SYGVNS. V shed 6 bases, J shed 1 base, and the junction held 1 base outside the gene matches. Here the CDR3 DNA reads TGTGCCAGCAGGGACAGGGAGAACACTGAAGCTTTCTTT. Encoded protein: CASRDRENTEAFF.

The chain couples TRBV7-8 to TRBJ2-5; 8 bases agree with TRBD1. Unmatched junction bases numbered 6, after V lost 3 bases and J lost 3 bases. This CDR3 is 15 amino acids long. Germline values: CDR1 SGHVS, CDR2 FQNEAQ. CDR3 protein: CASSFDRGEKETQYF. The CDR3 DNA sequence: TGTGCCAGCAGCTTTGACAGGGGAGAAAAAGAGACCCAGTACTTC.